This T cell receptor beta chain was documented in a study of patients and donors after allogeneic stem cell transplantation. TCRdb independently ran MiXCR on the RT-PCR reads; one entry per CDR3 protein. The sample consists of over 200,000 distinct CDR3 sequences, around 41% of them appearing once. V trimming: 3 bases; J trimming: 0 bases; junction bases outside the gene matches: 3. The CDR3 covers 16 residues. V gene TRBV12-3 or TRBV12-4 combines with J gene TRBJ2-1, with TRBD2 matching over 9 bases. The sample consisted of blood, either unsorted or a sorted T cell fraction (not recorded which). The origin of this receptor is a human donor who was either an allogeneic HSCT recipient or a stem cell or donor lymphocyte infusion donor (not recorded which). It is not recorded whose cells these are; they may come from a transplant donor. CDR3 in DNA: TGTGCCAGCAGTTTTAGCGGGGGTCCCTCCTACAATGAGCAGTTCTTC. Translating gives CASSFSGGPSYNEQFF.